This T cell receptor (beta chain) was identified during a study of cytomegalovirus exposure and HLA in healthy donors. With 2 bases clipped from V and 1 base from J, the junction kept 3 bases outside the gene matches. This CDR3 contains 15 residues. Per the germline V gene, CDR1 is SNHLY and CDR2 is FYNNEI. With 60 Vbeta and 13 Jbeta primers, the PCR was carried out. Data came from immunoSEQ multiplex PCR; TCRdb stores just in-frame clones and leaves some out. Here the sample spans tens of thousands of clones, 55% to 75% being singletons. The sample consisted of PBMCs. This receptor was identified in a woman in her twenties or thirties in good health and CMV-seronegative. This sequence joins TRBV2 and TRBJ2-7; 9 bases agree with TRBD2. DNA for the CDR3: TGTGCCAGCAGTGAACTAGCGGGGATATCCTACGAGCAGTACTTC. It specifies CASSELAGISYEQYF.